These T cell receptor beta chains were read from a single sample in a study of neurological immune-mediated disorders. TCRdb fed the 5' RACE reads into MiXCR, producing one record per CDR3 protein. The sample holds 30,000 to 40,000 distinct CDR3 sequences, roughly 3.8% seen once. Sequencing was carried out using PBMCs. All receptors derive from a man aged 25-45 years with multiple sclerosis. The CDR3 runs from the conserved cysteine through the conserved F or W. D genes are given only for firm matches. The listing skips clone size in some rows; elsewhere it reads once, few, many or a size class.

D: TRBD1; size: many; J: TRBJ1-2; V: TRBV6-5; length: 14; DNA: TGTGCCAGCAGTAAAACAGGGGGCGGAGATGGCTACACCTTC; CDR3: CASSKTGGGDGYTF
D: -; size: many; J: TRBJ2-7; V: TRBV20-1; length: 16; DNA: TGCAGTGCTCTACCGTACTTATCCGTGGGGCCCTACGAGCAGTACTTC; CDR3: CSALPYLSVGPYEQYF
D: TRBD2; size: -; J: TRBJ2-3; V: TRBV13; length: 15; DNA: TGTGCCAGCAGCCCTAGCGGGGCAAGCACAGATACGCAGTATTTT; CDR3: CASSPSGASTDTQYF
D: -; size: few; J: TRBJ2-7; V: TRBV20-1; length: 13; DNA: TGCAGTGCTAGGGTCTGGCGGGACTACGAGCAGTACTTC; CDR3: CSARVWRDYEQYF
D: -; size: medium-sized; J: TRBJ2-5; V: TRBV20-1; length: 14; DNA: TGCAGTGTAGCCTTAGGTCGCGAGTCAGAGACCCAGTACTTC; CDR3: CSVALGRESETQYF
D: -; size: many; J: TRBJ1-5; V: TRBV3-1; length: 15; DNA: TGTGCCAGCAGCCAAGACGCCAGCCCAACGGGGCCCCAGCATTTT; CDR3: CASSQDASPTGPQHF
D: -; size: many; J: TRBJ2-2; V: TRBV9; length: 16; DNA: TGTGCCAGCAGCGTAGCAGGGCTTGCGAACACCGGGGAGCTGTTTTTT; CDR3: CASSVAGLANTGELFF
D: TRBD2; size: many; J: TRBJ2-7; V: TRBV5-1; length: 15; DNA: TGCGCCAGCAGCTCGACTAGCGGGGTCTCCTACGAGCAGTACTTC; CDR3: CASSSTSGVSYEQYF
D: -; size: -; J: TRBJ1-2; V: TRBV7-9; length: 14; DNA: TGTGCCAGCAGCTTACCCCCCGGGAACTATGGCTACACCTTC; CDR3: CASSLPPGNYGYTF
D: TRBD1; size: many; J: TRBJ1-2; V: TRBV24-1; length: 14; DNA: TGTGCCACCAGTGACCGTGACAGGGGCTCCGGCTACACCTTC; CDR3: CATSDRDRGSGYTF
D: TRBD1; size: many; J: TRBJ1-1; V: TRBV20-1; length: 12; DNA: TGCAGTGCTGGCAGGGGGAGCACTGAAGCTTTCTTT; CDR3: CSAGRGSTEAFF
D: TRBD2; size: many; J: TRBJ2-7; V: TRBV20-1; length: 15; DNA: TGCAGTGCCCTCTCGGGAGGGCCAGAAGGAGGCGAGCAGTACTTC; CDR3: CSALSGGPEGGEQYF
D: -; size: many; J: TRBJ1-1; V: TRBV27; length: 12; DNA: TGTGCCAGCTCCCGGGGGAGGGGACGGGCTTTCTTT; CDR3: CASSRGRGRAFF
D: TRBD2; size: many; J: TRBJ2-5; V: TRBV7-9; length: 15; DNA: TGTGCCAGCAGCACGGGGACTAGCGGCCAAGAGACCCAGTACTTC; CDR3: CASSTGTSGQETQYF
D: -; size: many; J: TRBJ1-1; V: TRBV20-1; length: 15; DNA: TGCAGTGCTAGAGATGGGGCGGAAGCCTTACTTGAAGCTTTCTTT; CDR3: CSARDGAEALLEAFF
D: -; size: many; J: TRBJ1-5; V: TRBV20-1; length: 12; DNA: TGCAGTGCTAGATGGGGTAATCAGCCCCAGCATTTT; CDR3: CSARWGNQPQHF